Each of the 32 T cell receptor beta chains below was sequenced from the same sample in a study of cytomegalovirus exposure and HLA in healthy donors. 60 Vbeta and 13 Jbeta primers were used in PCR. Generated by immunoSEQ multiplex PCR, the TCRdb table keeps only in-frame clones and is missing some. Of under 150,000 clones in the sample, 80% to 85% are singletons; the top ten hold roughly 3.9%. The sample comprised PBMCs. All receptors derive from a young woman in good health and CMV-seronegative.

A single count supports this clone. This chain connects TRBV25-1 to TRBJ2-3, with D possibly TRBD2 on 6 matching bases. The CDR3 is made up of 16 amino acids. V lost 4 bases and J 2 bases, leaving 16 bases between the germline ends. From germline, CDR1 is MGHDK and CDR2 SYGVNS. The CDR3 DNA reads TGTGCCAGCAGTGGCAGGGTGGCGGGATCCACAGATACGCAGTATTTT. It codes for CASSGRVAGSTDTQYF.

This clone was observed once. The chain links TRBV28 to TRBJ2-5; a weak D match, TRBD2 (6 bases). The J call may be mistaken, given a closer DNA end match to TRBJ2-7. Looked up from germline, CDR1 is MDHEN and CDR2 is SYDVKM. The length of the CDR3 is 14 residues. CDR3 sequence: CASTLVGSSYEQYF. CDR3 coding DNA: TGTGCCAGCACCCTAGTCGGGAGCTCCTACGAGCAGTACTTC.

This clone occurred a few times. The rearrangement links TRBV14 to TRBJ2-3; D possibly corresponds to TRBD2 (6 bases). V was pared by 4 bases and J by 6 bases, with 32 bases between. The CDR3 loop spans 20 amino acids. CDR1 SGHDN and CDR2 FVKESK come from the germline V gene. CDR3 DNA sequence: TGTGCCAGCAGCCCTAACTCTCATCCCCTGCGGGCGGGACGAGGGGATACGCAGTATTTT. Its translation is CASSPNSHPLRAGRGDTQYF.

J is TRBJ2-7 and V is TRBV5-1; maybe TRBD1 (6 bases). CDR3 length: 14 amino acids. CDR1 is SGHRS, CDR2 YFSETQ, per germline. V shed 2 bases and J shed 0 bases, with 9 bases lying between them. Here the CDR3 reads CASSFTGNSYEQYF. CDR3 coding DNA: TGCGCCAGCAGCTTTACAGGGAACTCCTACGAGCAGTACTTC.

The CDR3 nucleotides read TGTGCCAGCAGCTTAGGGCAGAACAATCAGCCCCAGCATTTT. It is translated as CASSLGQNNQPQHF. The chain carries TRBV7-9 and TRBJ1-5; D is unresolved. This CDR3 is 14 amino acids long. Germline lookup yields CDR1 SEHNR and CDR2 FQNEAQ (reference sequence). V was clipped by 1 base and J by 3 bases, with 7 bases between them.

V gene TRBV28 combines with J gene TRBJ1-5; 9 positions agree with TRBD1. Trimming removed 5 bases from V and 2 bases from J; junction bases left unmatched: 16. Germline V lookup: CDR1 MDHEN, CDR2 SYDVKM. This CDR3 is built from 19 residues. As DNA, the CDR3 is TGTGCCAGCAGTCCCCTTCGGGACAGGGTGATGTTAGGCAATCAGCCCCAGCATTTT. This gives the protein CASSPLRDRVMLGNQPQHF.

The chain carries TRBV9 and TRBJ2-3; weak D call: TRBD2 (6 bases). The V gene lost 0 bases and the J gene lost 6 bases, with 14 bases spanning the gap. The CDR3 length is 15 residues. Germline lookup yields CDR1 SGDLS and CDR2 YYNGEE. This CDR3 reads CASSVVLATPDTQYF. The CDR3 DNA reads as TGTGCCAGCAGCGTAGTTCTAGCGACCCCGGATACGCAGTATTTT.

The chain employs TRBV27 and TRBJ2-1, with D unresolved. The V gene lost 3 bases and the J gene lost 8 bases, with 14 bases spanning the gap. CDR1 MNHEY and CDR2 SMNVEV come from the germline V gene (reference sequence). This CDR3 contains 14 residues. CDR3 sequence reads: CASSFQTRWDEQFF. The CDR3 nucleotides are TGTGCCAGCAGTTTTCAGACGAGGTGGGATGAGCAGTTCTTC.

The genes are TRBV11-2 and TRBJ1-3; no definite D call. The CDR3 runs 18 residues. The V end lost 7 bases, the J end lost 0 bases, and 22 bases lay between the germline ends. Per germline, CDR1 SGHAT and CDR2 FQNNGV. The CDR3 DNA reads TGTGCCAGCAATACTATCCCCGATAGCCTGAGCTCTGGAAACACCATATATTTT. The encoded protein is CASNTIPDSLSSGNTIYF.

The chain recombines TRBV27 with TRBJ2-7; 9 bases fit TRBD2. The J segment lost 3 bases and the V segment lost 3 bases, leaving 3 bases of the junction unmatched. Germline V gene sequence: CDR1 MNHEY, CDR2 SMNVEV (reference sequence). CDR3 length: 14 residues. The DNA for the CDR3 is TGTGCCAGCAGTTTCTCGCGGGGGGGCTACGAGCAGTACTTC. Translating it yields CASSFSRGGYEQYF.

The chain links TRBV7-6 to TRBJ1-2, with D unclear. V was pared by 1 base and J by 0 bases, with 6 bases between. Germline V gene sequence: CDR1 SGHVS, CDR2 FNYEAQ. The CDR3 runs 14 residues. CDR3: CASSLEFTNYGYTF. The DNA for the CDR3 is TGTGCCAGCAGCTTAGAATTCACTAACTATGGCTACACCTTC.

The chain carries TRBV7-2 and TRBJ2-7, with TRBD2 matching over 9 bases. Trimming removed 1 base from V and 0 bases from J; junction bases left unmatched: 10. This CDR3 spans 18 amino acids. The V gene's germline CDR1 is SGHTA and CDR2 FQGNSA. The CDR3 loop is CASSLVATSGASSYEQYF. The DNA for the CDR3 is TGTGCCAGCAGCTTAGTAGCGACTAGCGGCGCAAGCTCCTACGAGCAGTACTTC.

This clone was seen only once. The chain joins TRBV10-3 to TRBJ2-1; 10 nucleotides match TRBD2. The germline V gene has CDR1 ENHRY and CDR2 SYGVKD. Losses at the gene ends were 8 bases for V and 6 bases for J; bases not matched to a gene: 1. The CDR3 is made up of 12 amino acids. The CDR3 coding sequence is TGTGCCATCCGGACTAGCGGCAATGAGCAGTTCTTC. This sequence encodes CAIRTSGNEQFF.

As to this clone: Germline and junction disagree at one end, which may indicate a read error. CDR3 nucleotides: TGTGCCACCAGCACCGGACTAGCGGGAACCTACGAGCAGCACTTC. Protein sequence: CATSTGLAGTYEQHF. V gene TRBV15 combines with J gene TRBJ2-7; 12 positions match TRBD2. Looked up from germline, CDR1 is LNHNV and CDR2 is YYDKDF (reference sequence). This CDR3 is built from 15 residues.

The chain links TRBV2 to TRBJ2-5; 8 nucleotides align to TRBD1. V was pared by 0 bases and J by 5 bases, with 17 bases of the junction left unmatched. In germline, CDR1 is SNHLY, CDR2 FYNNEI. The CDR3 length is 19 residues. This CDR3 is CASSEAWTGIVGQLETQYF. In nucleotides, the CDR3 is TGTGCCAGCAGTGAAGCCTGGACAGGGATTGTGGGGCAATTGGAGACCCAGTACTTC.

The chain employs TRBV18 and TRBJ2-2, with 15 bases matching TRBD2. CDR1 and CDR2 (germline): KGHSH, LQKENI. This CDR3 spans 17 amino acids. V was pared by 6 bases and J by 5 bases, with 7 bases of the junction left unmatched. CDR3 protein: CASSSGTSGRRTGELFF. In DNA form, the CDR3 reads TGTGCCAGCTCGTCCGGGACTAGCGGGAGGAGAACCGGGGAGCTGTTTTTT.

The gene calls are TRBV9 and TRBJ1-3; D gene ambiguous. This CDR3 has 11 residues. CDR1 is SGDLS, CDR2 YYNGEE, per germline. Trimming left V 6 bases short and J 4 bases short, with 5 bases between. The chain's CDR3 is CASTSGNTIYF. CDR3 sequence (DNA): TGTGCCAGCACATCCGGAAACACCATATATTTT.

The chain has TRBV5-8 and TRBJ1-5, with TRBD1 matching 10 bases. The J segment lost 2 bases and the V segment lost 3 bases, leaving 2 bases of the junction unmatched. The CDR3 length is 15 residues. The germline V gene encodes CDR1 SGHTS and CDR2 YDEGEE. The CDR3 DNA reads TGTGCCAGCAGCTCCGGGACAGGGGGCAATCAGCCCCAGCATTTT. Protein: CASSSGTGGNQPQHF.

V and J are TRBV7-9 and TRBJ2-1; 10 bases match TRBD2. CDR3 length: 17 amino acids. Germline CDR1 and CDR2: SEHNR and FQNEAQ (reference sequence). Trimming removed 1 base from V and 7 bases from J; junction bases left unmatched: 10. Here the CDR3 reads CASSLVGLAGVWNEQFF. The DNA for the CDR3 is TGTGCCAGCAGCTTAGTTGGGCTAGCGGGAGTCTGGAATGAGCAGTTCTTC.

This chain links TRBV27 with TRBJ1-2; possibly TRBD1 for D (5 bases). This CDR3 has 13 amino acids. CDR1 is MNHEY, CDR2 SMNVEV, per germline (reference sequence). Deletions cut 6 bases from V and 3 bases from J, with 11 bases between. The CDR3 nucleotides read TGTGCCAGCAGATCGGTAGGGGACTATGGCTACACCTTC. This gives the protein CASRSVGDYGYTF.

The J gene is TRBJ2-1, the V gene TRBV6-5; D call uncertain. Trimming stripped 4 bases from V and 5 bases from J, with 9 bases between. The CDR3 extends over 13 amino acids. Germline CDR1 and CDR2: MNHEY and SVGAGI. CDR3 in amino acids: CASSFRHHNEQFF. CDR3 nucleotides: TGTGCCAGCAGTTTCCGACACCACAATGAGCAGTTCTTC.

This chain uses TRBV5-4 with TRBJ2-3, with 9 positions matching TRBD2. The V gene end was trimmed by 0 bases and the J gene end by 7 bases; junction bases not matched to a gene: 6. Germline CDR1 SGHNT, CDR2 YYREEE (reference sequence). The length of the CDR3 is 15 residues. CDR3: CASSLEVAGVNTQYF. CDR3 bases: TGTGCCAGCAGCTTGGAAGTAGCGGGAGTAAATACGCAGTATTTT. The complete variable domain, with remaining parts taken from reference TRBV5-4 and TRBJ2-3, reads ETGVTQSPTHLIKTRGQQVTLRCSSQSGHNTVSWYQQALGQGPQFIFQYYREEENGRGNFPPRFSGLQFPNYSSELNVNALELDDSALYLCASSLEVAGVNTQYFGPGTRLTVL.

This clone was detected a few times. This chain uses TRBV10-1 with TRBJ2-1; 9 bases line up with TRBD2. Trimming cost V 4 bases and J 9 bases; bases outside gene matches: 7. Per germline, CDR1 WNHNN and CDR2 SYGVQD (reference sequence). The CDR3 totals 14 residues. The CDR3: CASSATSGIREQFF. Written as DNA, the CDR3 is TGCGCCAGCAGTGCGACTAGCGGAATACGTGAGCAGTTCTTC.

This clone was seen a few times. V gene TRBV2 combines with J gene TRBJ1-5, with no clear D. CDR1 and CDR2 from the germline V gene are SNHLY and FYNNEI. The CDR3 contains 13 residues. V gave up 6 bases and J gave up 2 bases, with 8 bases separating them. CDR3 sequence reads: CASRKEGNQPQHF. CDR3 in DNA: TGTGCCAGCAGAAAAGAGGGCAATCAGCCCCAGCATTTT.

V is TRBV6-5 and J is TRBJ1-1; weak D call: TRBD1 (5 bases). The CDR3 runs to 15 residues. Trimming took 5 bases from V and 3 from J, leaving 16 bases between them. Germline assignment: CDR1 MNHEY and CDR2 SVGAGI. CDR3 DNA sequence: TGTGCCAGCAGTACCCCGCTCCAGGGATACACTGAAGCTTTCTTT. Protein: CASSTPLQGYTEAFF.

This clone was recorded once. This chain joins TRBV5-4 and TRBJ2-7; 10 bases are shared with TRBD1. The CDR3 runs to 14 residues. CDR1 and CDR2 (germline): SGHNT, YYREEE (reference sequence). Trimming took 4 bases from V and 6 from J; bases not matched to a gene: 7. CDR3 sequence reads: CASSRDRGTLEQYF. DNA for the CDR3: TGTGCCAGCAGCCGGGACAGGGGAACCCTCGAGCAGTACTTC.

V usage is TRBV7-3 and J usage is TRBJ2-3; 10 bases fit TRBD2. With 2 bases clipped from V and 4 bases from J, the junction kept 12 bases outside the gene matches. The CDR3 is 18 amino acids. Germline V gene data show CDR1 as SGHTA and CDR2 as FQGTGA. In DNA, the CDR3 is TGTGCCAGCAGCTTATACGCTAGCGGGAGTGGGTCTGCAGATACGCAGTATTTT. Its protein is CASSLYASGSGSADTQYF.

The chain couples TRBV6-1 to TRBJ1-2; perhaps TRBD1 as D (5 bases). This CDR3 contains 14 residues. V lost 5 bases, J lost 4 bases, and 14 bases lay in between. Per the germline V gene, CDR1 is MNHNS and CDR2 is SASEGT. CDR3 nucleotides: TGTGCCAGCAGTCCCGGGAGTGGGGGCTATGGCTACACCTTC. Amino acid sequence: CASSPGSGGYGYTF.

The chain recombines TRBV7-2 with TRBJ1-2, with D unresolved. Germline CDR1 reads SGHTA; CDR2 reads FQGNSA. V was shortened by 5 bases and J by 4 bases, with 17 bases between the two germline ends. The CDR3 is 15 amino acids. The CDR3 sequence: CASSEHGSGSYGYTF. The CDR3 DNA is TGTGCCAGCAGCGAACATGGGTCGGGTTCCTATGGCTACACCTTC.

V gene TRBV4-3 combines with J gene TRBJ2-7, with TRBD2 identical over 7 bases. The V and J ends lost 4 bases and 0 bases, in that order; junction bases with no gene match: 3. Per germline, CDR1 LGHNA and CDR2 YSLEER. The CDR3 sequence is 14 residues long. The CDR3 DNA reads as TGCGCCAGCAGCCGGCAGCGGGACTCCTACGAGCAGTACTTC. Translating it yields CASSRQRDSYEQYF.

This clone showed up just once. CDR3 region: CATSRAQGSEQYF. CDR3 nucleotides: TGTGCCACCAGCAGAGCGCAGGGGTCCGAGCAGTACTTC. The rearrangement joins TRBV15 to TRBJ2-7, with D possibly being TRBD1 (6 bases). The CDR3 has 13 amino acids. V was shortened by 1 base and J by 6 bases, with 10 bases between the two germline ends. Germline CDR1 reads LNHNV; CDR2 reads YYDKDF (reference sequence).

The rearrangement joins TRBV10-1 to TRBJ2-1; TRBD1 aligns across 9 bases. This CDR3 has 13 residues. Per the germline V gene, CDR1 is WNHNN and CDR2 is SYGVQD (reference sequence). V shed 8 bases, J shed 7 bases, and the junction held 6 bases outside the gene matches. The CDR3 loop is CASAGTGRNEQFF. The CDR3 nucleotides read TGCGCCAGCGCAGGGACAGGGAGGAATGAGCAGTTCTTC.